This T cell receptor (beta chain) derives from a study of blood T cell repertoires in COVID-19 (dated by TCRdb to the early 2020s). About the study as a whole: Samples covering the acute and convalescent phases of COVID-19 were provided by collaborators in the United States, Italy and Spain. Nearly every sample came with metadata listing a de-identified subject ID, COVID-19 status, age in years and sex. The dataset comprised deeply sampled blood TCRbeta repertoires from subjects exposed to, actively infected with, or recovered from COVID-19. The material from the prospective study consisted of cDNA or gDNA derived from T cells, B-cell-depleted T cells, or PBMCs. A freely available public database, intended as a resource for researchers studying the immune response to SARS-CoV-2, is where the repertoires were released. Samples were obtained from the ongoing ImmuneRACE study (first 160 participants) and from 950 to 1,500 subjects provided by 6 global collaborators. Where available, HLA class I and class II types were obtained from metadata supplied by the sample provider rather than from assay-based typing. Study-wide conclusions, independent of this receptor: How much clinical and demographic metadata was included differed by source and by participant, and the metadata was provided uncurated.

TCRbeta CDR3 regions were amplified from genomic DNA using the immunoSEQ Assay, a bias-controlled multiplex PCR. From the authors' description of their analysis: The number of nucleated cells in each sample was estimated from the amplification of reference gene primers within the assay. Sequence reads were collapsed and filtered to measure the absolute abundance of every unique TCRbeta CDR3 rearrangement. For each sample, productive Simpson clonality was calculated by taking the square root of Simpson's diversity index across productive rearrangements. TCRdb provides this immuneACCESS table in a form limited to in-frame rearrangements. Some clones are lacking; in checked studies, under half of them reflect an unresolved V gene, and why the rest are absent is not known. The V and J calls and clone size are taken from that table; D and trimming were inferred from the DNA. The sample table holds 150,000 to 200,000 clones, of which around 82% were seen once. The ten largest clones add up to over 9.5% of the sample.

Collaborating institutions collected whole blood in K2EDTA tubes following their own protocols. For TCRbeta analysis, collaborator samples were shipped as frozen whole blood, as isolated PBMCs, or as DNA extracted from either sample type. This clone occurred once. Its antigen target is currently unknown. Qualities for individual bases were not recorded, and no much larger clone is one base off. Via the germline V gene, CDR1 is SGHRS and CDR2 YFSETQ. Trimming accounts for 2 bases at V and 5 bases at J, while the number of junction bases matched to no gene is 5. Reading from cysteine to phenylalanine, the CDR3 counts 14 amino acids. Just the 42-base CDR3 DNA is kept, in frame starting at base 1.

Material for sequencing was peripheral blood. The chain uses TRBV5-1 and TRBJ2-5, and 8 bases in between align with TRBD1. The receptor was isolated from a woman at least 80 years old with active or convalescent COVID-19. This receptor carries the CDR3 CASSFSGGRETQYF. The nucleotide sequence reads TGCGCCAGCAGCTTTTCAGGGGGCAGGGAGACCCAGTACTTC.